Each of the 17 T cell receptor beta chains below was sequenced from the same sample in a study of vaccination and CD4 T cells after COVID-19. The study sequenced cultured CD4+ T cell DNA using the Oncomine TCR Beta short-read assay. TCRdb ran MiXCR on the PCR reads and lists one entry per CDR3 protein. The table includes about 6,500 distinct CDR3 sequences, less than 20% detected once. The treatment here: approximately 9-day PBMC culture with coronavirus spike peptide pools or control peptides (ViraFEST assay). The antigens of these receptors remain unknown. Sequencing was performed on CD4+ T cells from blood, cultured in vitro. The receptors were gathered from a human donor who had recovered from COVID-19.

This clonotype showed up just a few times. The gene calls are TRBV6-1 and TRBJ1-1, with D perhaps TRBD1 (6 bases). There are 12 residues in the CDR3. CDR1 is MNHNS and CDR2 is SASEGT in the germline V gene. Trimming removed 7 bases at V and 4 bases at J, with 10 bases between. In nucleotides, the CDR3 is TGTGCCAGCAAGAGGGGGAGCACTGAAGCTTTCTTT. Translated: CASKRGSTEAFF.

This clonotype has just a few counts. The rearrangement links TRBV6-2 or TRBV6-3 to TRBJ2-3, with D maybe TRBD2 (6 bases). Germline CDR1 reads MNHEY; CDR2 reads SVGEGT. The CDR3 totals 15 residues. V was pared by 5 bases and J by 2 bases, with 14 bases between. Here the CDR3 reads CASSPLAGFTDTQYF. In DNA, the CDR3 is TGTGCCAGCAGTCCTTTGGCGGGGTTCACAGATACGCAGTATTTT.

This clonotype was picked up a small number of times. The chain is built from TRBV29-1 and TRBJ2-7; D gene ambiguous. The CDR3 has 14 residues. CDR1 SQVTM and CDR2 ANQGSEA come from the germline V gene. The V gene lost 3 bases and the J gene lost 2 bases, with 14 bases spanning the gap. The CDR3 sequence is CSVDSPDDTYEQYF. The CDR3 nucleotides read TGCAGCGTTGATTCCCCAGACGATACCTACGAGCAGTACTTC.

V and J are TRBV10-3 and TRBJ1-2; no reliable D call. Germline lookup yields CDR1 ENHRY and CDR2 SYGVKD. CDR3 length: 12 amino acids. V was trimmed by 4 bases and J by 4 bases, leaving 7 bases between them. This CDR3 reads CAISGSSYGYTF. The CDR3 region has the DNA TGTGCCATCAGTGGCAGCTCCTATGGCTACACCTTC.

The chain recombines TRBV11-2 with TRBJ1-3; TRBD1 is a possible D gene (5 bases). Trimming pared 1 base from V and 2 bases from J, leaving 15 bases between. This CDR3 spans 17 amino acids. Germline V gene lookup returns CDR1 SGHAT and CDR2 FQNNGV. This chain's CDR3 is CASSLGWSRRAGNTIYF. The CDR3 bases are TGTGCCAGCAGCTTAGGATGGTCCCGCAGGGCTGGAAACACCATATATTTT.

This clonotype was recorded a few times. V gene TRBV11-2 combines with J gene TRBJ2-2, with TRBD2 identical over 8 bases. CDR3 size: 18 residues. V was clipped by 1 base and J by 6 bases; unmatched bases: 13. Germline V gene sequence: CDR1 SGHAT, CDR2 FQNNGV. The DNA for the CDR3 is TGTGCCAGCAGCTTAGCCGGCGGGAGGTCGCGTTGGGCCGGGGAGCTGTTTTTT. This gives the protein CASSLAGGRSRWAGELFF.

V gene TRBV14 combines with J gene TRBJ1-1, with a possible D match to TRBD1 (5 bases). The CDR3 is 13 residues long. Looked up from germline, CDR1 is SGHDN and CDR2 is FVKESK. V was cut by 3 bases and J by 7 bases, with 12 bases left in between. The CDR3 DNA follows: TGTGCCAGCAGCCACCCCAACGGGGGTGAAGCTTTCTTT. Protein sequence: CASSHPNGGEAFF.

V usage is TRBV5-4 and J usage is TRBJ1-6; no clear D gene. CDR1 is SGHNT, CDR2 YYREEE, per germline (reference sequence). The CDR3 runs 15 residues. Deletions cut 0 bases from V and 7 bases from J, with 11 bases between. The CDR3, as DNA: TGTGCCAGCAGCTTGGATTGGTACCGGAATTCACCCCTCCACTTT. Residues: CASSLDWYRNSPLHF.

This chain connects TRBV6-5 to TRBJ2-5, with D maybe TRBD2 (6 bases). The germline V and J ends were trimmed by 0 bases and 1 base, with 6 bases remaining between them. Per germline, CDR1 MNHEY and CDR2 SVGAGI. CDR3 length: 14 residues. The CDR3 nucleotides are TGTGCCAGCAGTTACTCGGGGGGCCAAGAGACCCAGTACTTC. As protein: CASSYSGGQETQYF.

In regard to this clonotype: At one end, the junction sequence differs from germline, possibly due to a read error. CDR3 in amino acids: CTSSLGTDYNEQFF. The CDR3 region has the DNA TGCACCAGCAGCTTGGGGACAGACTACAATGAGCAGTTCTTC. The chain joins TRBV5-1 to TRBJ2-1, with 7 bases matching TRBD1. Germline assignment: CDR1 SGHRS and CDR2 YFSETQ. This CDR3 region has 14 residues.

In this sample, this clonotype turned up a few times. The chain has TRBV20-1 and TRBJ1-1; no clear D. Germline CDR1 reads DFQATT; CDR2 reads SNEGSKA (reference sequence). The V and J ends lost 8 bases and 7 bases respectively, with 17 bases between them. The CDR3 consists of 12 residues. The CDR3 DNA is TGCAGTCCACGAACCGGCGGCGATGAAGCTTTCTTT. Amino acid sequence: CSPRTGGDEAFF.

This rearrangement joins TRBV3-1 to TRBJ2-1; TRBD2 might be the D (6 bases). Germline V gene sequence: CDR1 LGHDT, CDR2 YNNKEL (reference sequence). V lost 4 bases and J lost 0, with 16 bases in between. The CDR3 sequence is 17 residues long. The chain's CDR3 is CASSRRVAESSYNEQFF. In DNA form, the CDR3 reads TGTGCCAGCAGCCGGCGAGTAGCGGAAAGCTCCTACAATGAGCAGTTCTTC.

This clonotype has a handful of counts. V and J are TRBV11-3 and TRBJ1-1, with unresolved D. The CDR3 covers 13 residues. V lost 3 bases and J lost 0, with 5 bases in between. The V gene's germline CDR1 is SGHNT and CDR2 YENEEA. CDR3 sequence reads: CASSLTVNTEAFF. The CDR3 bases are TGTGCCAGCAGCTTGACGGTGAACACTGAAGCTTTCTTT.

This clonotype is classed as medium-sized. The chain couples TRBV28 to TRBJ2-4; TRBD1 matches at 8 bases. This CDR3 is built from 15 residues. Germline CDR1 reads MDHEN; CDR2 reads SYDVKM. V dropped 5 bases and J dropped 6; count of bases not matched to a gene: 9. CDR3 DNA: TGTGCCAGCAGTCCGGGGGACAGGTTGAGAAACATTCAGTACTTC. Translating gives CASSPGDRLRNIQYF.

Only a few counts were recorded for this clonotype. This chain uses TRBV7-2 with TRBJ1-2; D remains unclear. The germline CDR1 and CDR2 sequences are SGHTA and FQGNSA. V was shortened by 5 bases and J by 4 bases, with 23 bases between the two germline ends. CDR3 size: 17 residues. Written as DNA, the CDR3 is TGTGCCAGCAGCCCGCAAGATTCGCGTGGGGAATTCTATGGCTACACCTTC. Translating it yields CASSPQDSRGEFYGYTF.

This clonotype was seen more than once but under ten times. The chain recombines TRBV19 with TRBJ2-1, with 12 bases that match TRBD2. CDR1 is LNHDA and CDR2 is SQIVND in the germline V gene (reference sequence). V shed 3 bases, J shed 8 bases, and the junction held 5 bases outside the gene matches. There are 15 residues in the CDR3. The CDR3: CASSMRLAGEDEQFF. In DNA form, the CDR3 reads TGTGCCAGTAGTATGAGACTAGCGGGAGAGGATGAGCAGTTCTTC.

The chain is built from TRBV27 and TRBJ2-7; TRBD1 matches 9 bases. The length of the CDR3 is 14 residues. V shed 6 bases and J 4 bases; nucleotides not matched to a gene: 7. Germline CDR1 is MNHEY and CDR2 is SMNVEV (reference sequence). The chain's CDR3 is CASRLEDRGYEQYF. The CDR3 DNA reads as TGTGCCAGCAGATTAGAGGACAGGGGATACGAGCAGTACTTC.